This T cell receptor (beta chain) emerged from a study of cytomegalovirus exposure and HLA in healthy donors. Of note for this clone: The antigen is not known.

Study conclusions and caveats: In an earlier analysis, productive rearrangement rates for most beta V segments clustered near 87% or 30%. Association with HLA alleles at 0.05 false discovery rate was found for around 17,000 TCR beta sequences in a later analysis. When analyzed later, the rates of TCR association showed variation by HLA locus, with DRB1 the most and HLA-C the fewest.

Everyone who donated was a healthy bone marrow donor. The germline V gene has CDR1 SGHNT and CDR2 YYREEE (reference sequence). This CDR3 has 16 amino acids. V shed 0 bases and J 7 bases; nucleotides not matched to a gene: 1. Both 60 Vbeta primers and 13 Jbeta primers went into the PCR. Sequencing was performed with immunoSEQ multiplex PCR; in TCRdb, only in-frame clones are kept and a portion is missing. Here the sample spans some 150,000 clones, 65% to 85% being singletons. The TCR originated in a man aged 55 to 70 in good health and CMV-seronegative. The rearrangement uses TRBV5-4 and TRBJ2-1, with TRBD2 matching over 16 bases. Sample: PBMCs. The CDR3 DNA reads TGTGCCAGCAGCTTGGGGGGACTAGCGGGAGGGAATGAGCAGTTCTTC. Amino acid sequence: CASSLGGLAGGNEQFF.